This T cell receptor (beta chain) was sequenced during a study of beta chain features in type 1 diabetes. Study outcomes and limitations: The study found that naive, central memory and Treg TCRB repertoires appeared more similar in patients than in healthy donors. VDJ junctions from type 1 diabetes patients carried fewer insertions and larger deletions.

Every isolated RNA sample was fully reverse transcribed, so sequencing captured expressed TCRB transcripts. Using immunoSEQ multiplex PCR, the repertoire was profiled, and TCRdb retains in-frame clones only, with some absent. The table records hundreds of thousands of clones, roughly 15% of them present only once. This clone has just a few counts. Its antigen remains unidentified. V lost 7 bases and J lost 0, with 12 bases in between. This CDR3 has 15 amino acids. Germline-derived CDR1 and CDR2 are SNHLY and FYNNEI. Cells sorted by CD45RO/CCR7/CD25/CD127/CD95/CD27 comprised CD4+ naive, central memory, regulatory and stem cell-like memory cells.

Sequences were obtained from naive CD4+ T cells from blood. The receptor's source is a man between 18 and 29 years old in good health. The chain joins TRBV2 to TRBJ1-4, with D perhaps matching TRBD1 (5 bases). The CDR3 DNA is TGTGCCAGCATGAGACAGCCAACAACTAATGAAAAACTGTTTTTT. Its translation: CASMRQPTTNEKLFF.